The subject of this entry is one TCR beta chain. The target antigen is unknown. The data originate from a study of long-term antiretroviral therapy in people with HIV. Survey-level resolution applied to immunoSEQ assay v3.0. TCRdb's copy holds only in-frame clones and misses some; the assay was immunoSEQ multiplex PCR. The sample has tens of thousands of clones; roughly 80% are singletons. The ends were cut back, 2 bases at V and 11 bases at J, with 16 bases in the middle. This CDR3 spans 13 amino acids. CDR1 MNHEY and CDR2 SMNVEV come from the germline V gene (reference sequence). Whole-study findings and limits: Sampling of blood ran from the mid-2000s to the late 2010s, and older ART regimens were possibly in use. Diversity rose after ART but stayed below transplant donor controls.

This sequence joins TRBV27 and TRBJ2-7; D perhaps matches TRBD1 (6 bases). The material sequenced was unsorted PBMCs, taken 1.6 years after starting antiretroviral therapy. The TCR comes from a man aged 35-49 years with HIV. This chain's CDR3 is CASSLAWTEKEYF. CDR3 in DNA: TGTGCCAGCAGTTTAGCCTGGACAGAAAAGGAGTACTTC.